The 5 T cell receptor beta chains presented below share a single source sample, sequenced in a study of blood T cell repertoires in COVID-19. Assay used: immunoSEQ multiplex PCR; TCRdb lists only in-frame clones, some missing. The sample shows 200,000 to 300,000 clones, less than 90% of them seen only once. Sequencing was performed on peripheral blood. The receptors originated from a man aged 55 to 70 with acute or convalescent COVID-19.

The chain links TRBV11-3 to TRBJ2-3; 7 nucleotides align to TRBD2. The trim removed 3 bases at V and 0 bases at J, leaving 12 bases unmatched. The length of the CDR3 is 18 residues. Germline V gene data show CDR1 as SGHNT and CDR2 as YENEEA. The CDR3 DNA is TGTGCCAGCAGCTTTGGGAGGGAGAGGCCCCCCAGCACAGATACGCAGTATTTT. Protein product: CASSFGRERPPSTDTQYF.

The chain has TRBV3-1 (or the pseudogene TRBV3-2) and TRBJ2-5; maybe TRBD1 (5 bases). Trimming pared 1 base from V and 1 base from J, leaving 13 bases between. The V gene's germline CDR1 is LGHDT and CDR2 YNNKEL (reference sequence). The CDR3 covers 16 residues. CDR3 nucleotide sequence: TGTGCCAGCAGCCAAGGGTGGGGCAACCGCCAAGAGACCCAGTACTTC. Protein: CASSQGWGNRQETQYF.

The J gene is TRBJ1-3, the V gene TRBV27, with D uncertain. There are 13 residues in the CDR3. Germline loops: CDR1 MNHEY, CDR2 SMNVEV (reference sequence). Trimming took 6 bases from V and 0 from J, leaving 6 bases between them. The CDR3 region is CASRLSSGNTIYF. In DNA, the CDR3 is TGTGCCAGCAGGCTTAGCTCTGGAAACACCATATATTTT.

V gene TRBV9 combines with J gene TRBJ2-7, with 9 bases lining up with TRBD2. V was clipped by 0 bases and J by 3 bases; unmatched bases: 4. This CDR3 comprises 15 residues. Germline CDR1 SGDLS, CDR2 YYNGEE. Written as DNA, the CDR3 is TGTGCCAGCAGCGTAGGAGGACTAGCGATCTACGAGCAGTACTTC. Translation: CASSVGGLAIYEQYF.

With regard to this clone: Other DNA sequences within the sample encode an identical CDR3. V usage is TRBV5-1 and J usage is TRBJ1-1; 8 bases fit TRBD1. This CDR3 spans 15 amino acids. Looked up from germline, CDR1 is SGHRS and CDR2 is YFSETQ. V dropped 2 bases and J dropped 5; count of bases not matched to a gene: 8. The CDR3 region has the DNA TGCGCCAGCAGCTTAGGACAGGGATCGGGAACTGAAGCTTTCTTT. Translating gives CASSLGQGSGTEAFF.